These T cell receptor beta chains were read from a single sample in a study of blood T cell repertoires in COVID-19. Sequencing was performed with immunoSEQ multiplex PCR; in TCRdb, only in-frame clones are kept and a portion is missing. The table has about 50,000 clones, 75% to 90% seen once; the top ten hold around 15%. Sequenced material: peripheral blood. Source of these receptors: a human donor in a cohort sampled during active COVID-19. Both conserved end residues are part of each CDR3. The D gene is left open where the match is weak. Clone sizes are given selectively: once, few, many, or a class where the clone is expanded.

abundance: -; d_gene: TRBD2; v_gene: TRBV5-6; j_gene: TRBJ2-7; CDR3aa: CASSRLAGAYEQYF; CDR3nt: TGTGCCAGCAGTCGACTAGCGGGAGCCTACGAGCAGTACTTC
abundance: -; d_gene: TRBD2; v_gene: TRBV18; j_gene: TRBJ2-1; CDR3aa: CASSGLAGGNEQFF; CDR3nt: TGTGCCAGCTCAGGACTAGCGGGAGGCAATGAGCAGTTCTTC
abundance: -; d_gene: -; v_gene: TRBV4-2; j_gene: TRBJ2-2; CDR3aa: CASRRTDTGELFF; CDR3nt: TGTGCCAGCCGGAGGACTGACACCGGGGAGCTGTTTTTT
abundance: -; d_gene: TRBD2; v_gene: TRBV27; j_gene: TRBJ2-7; CDR3aa: CASRSSGDLNEQYF; CDR3nt: TGTGCCAGCAGATCAAGCGGGGACCTAAACGAGCAGTACTTC
abundance: -; d_gene: TRBD2; v_gene: TRBV29-1; j_gene: TRBJ2-1; CDR3aa: CSVGLAYNEQFF; CDR3nt: TGCAGCGTGGGACTAGCCTACAATGAGCAGTTCTTC
abundance: few; d_gene: TRBD1; v_gene: TRBV12-3/TRBV12-4; j_gene: TRBJ1-5; CDR3aa: CARGTGDAQPQHF; CDR3nt: TGTGCCAGAGGAACAGGGGACGCTCAGCCCCAGCATTTT
abundance: -; d_gene: -; v_gene: TRBV5-5; j_gene: TRBJ2-7; CDR3aa: CASSLGAGLGYEQYF; CDR3nt: TGTGCCAGCAGCTTGGGTGCAGGGCTAGGCTACGAGCAGTACTTC
abundance: -; d_gene: -; v_gene: TRBV3-1/TRBV3-2; j_gene: TRBJ2-5; CDR3aa: CASSRRQGGQETQYF; CDR3nt: TGTGCCAGCAGCCGCAGACAGGGAGGACAAGAGACCCAGTACTTC
abundance: once; d_gene: -; v_gene: TRBV9; j_gene: TRBJ1-1; CDR3aa: CASSEHPNTEAFF; CDR3nt: TGTGCCAGCAGCGAACACCCGAACACTGAAGCTTTCTTT
abundance: -; d_gene: -; v_gene: TRBV7-2; j_gene: TRBJ1-6; CDR3aa: CASSLRPPENYNSPLHF; CDR3nt: TGTGCCAGCAGCTTACGTCCCCCAGAAAACTATAATTCACCCCTCCACTTT
abundance: -; d_gene: -; v_gene: TRBV30; j_gene: TRBJ2-1; CDR3aa: CAWNLARHEQFF; CDR3nt: TGTGCCTGGAACTTAGCGCGCCATGAGCAGTTCTTC
abundance: -; d_gene: TRBD2; v_gene: TRBV24-1; j_gene: TRBJ2-3; CDR3aa: CATSDLGAGVRGDTQYF; CDR3nt: TGTGCCACCAGTGATTTGGGAGCGGGAGTTCGTGGAGATACGCAGTATTTT
abundance: -; d_gene: -; v_gene: TRBV6-1; j_gene: TRBJ1-2; CDR3aa: CASSEVGREVDGYTF; CDR3nt: TGTGCCAGCAGTGAAGTGGGCAGGGAAGTGGATGGCTACACCTTC
abundance: -; d_gene: TRBD2; v_gene: TRBV29-1; j_gene: TRBJ2-7; CDR3aa: CSAQAGSYEQYF; CDR3nt: TGCAGCGCTCAAGCGGGATCCTACGAGCAGTACTTC
abundance: -; d_gene: -; v_gene: TRBV7-2; j_gene: TRBJ1-3; CDR3aa: CASSLASTEAYSGNTIYF; CDR3nt: TGTGCCAGCAGCTTAGCGTCCACGGAGGCATACTCTGGAAACACCATATATTTT
abundance: -; d_gene: TRBD2; v_gene: TRBV10-2; j_gene: TRBJ2-7; CDR3aa: CASSDNGRLAGSYEQYF; CDR3nt: TGCGCCAGCAGTGACAACGGCCGACTAGCGGGGTCCTACGAGCAGTACTTC
abundance: -; d_gene: TRBD2; v_gene: TRBV6-2/TRBV6-3; j_gene: TRBJ2-4; CDR3aa: CASSYVGRENIQYF; CDR3nt: TGTGCCAGCAGTTACGTCGGGAGGGAAAACATTCAGTACTTC
abundance: -; d_gene: -; v_gene: TRBV6-5; j_gene: TRBJ1-2; CDR3aa: CASSPDRLYGYTF; CDR3nt: TGTGCCAGCAGCCCCGACAGGCTCTATGGCTACACCTTC
abundance: -; d_gene: -; v_gene: TRBV2; j_gene: TRBJ1-1; CDR3aa: CASGVHTEAFF; CDR3nt: TGTGCCAGCGGAGTTCACACTGAAGCTTTCTTT
abundance: once; d_gene: TRBD1; v_gene: TRBV11-3; j_gene: TRBJ2-5; CDR3aa: CASSSPGDRGHF; CDR3nt: TGTGCCAGCAGCTCTCCCGGAGACAGGGGGCACTTC
abundance: -; d_gene: -; v_gene: TRBV3-1/TRBV3-2; j_gene: TRBJ2-6; CDR3aa: CARGSSGANVLTF; CDR3nt: TGTGCCAGGGGCTCCTCTGGGGCCAACGTCCTGACTTTC
abundance: few; d_gene: -; v_gene: TRBV7-9; j_gene: TRBJ1-2; CDR3aa: CASSLAENYGYTF; CDR3nt: TGTGCCAGCAGCTTAGCTGAGAACTATGGCTACACCTTC
abundance: -; d_gene: TRBD1; v_gene: TRBV28; j_gene: TRBJ2-2; CDR3aa: CASSFIDRGRSGELFF; CDR3nt: TGTGCCAGCAGTTTTATAGACAGGGGGCGATCCGGGGAGCTGTTTTTT
abundance: -; d_gene: -; v_gene: TRBV9; j_gene: TRBJ2-1; CDR3aa: CASSEGGGVLYNEQFF; CDR3nt: TGTGCCAGCAGCGAGGGAGGCGGAGTCCTTTACAATGAGCAGTTCTTC
abundance: -; d_gene: TRBD1; v_gene: TRBV6-1; j_gene: TRBJ2-7; CDR3aa: CASSDRGRHEQYF; CDR3nt: TGTGCCAGCAGTGACAGGGGGCGGCACGAGCAGTACTTC
abundance: once; d_gene: -; v_gene: TRBV5-3; j_gene: TRBJ1-1; CDR3aa: CARRFPGEGNTEAFF; CDR3nt: TGTGCCAGAAGATTCCCGGGCGAGGGCAACACTGAAGCTTTCTTT
abundance: -; d_gene: TRBD1; v_gene: TRBV18; j_gene: TRBJ1-1; CDR3aa: CASSPDRGNTEAFF; CDR3nt: TGTGCCAGCTCACCGGACAGGGGAAACACTGAAGCTTTCTTT
abundance: -; d_gene: -; v_gene: TRBV4-3; j_gene: TRBJ1-1; CDR3aa: CASSQGSSRNTEAFF; CDR3nt: TGCGCCAGCAGCCAAGGGTCGTCTAGGAACACTGAAGCTTTCTTT
abundance: -; d_gene: TRBD2; v_gene: TRBV11-2; j_gene: TRBJ2-6; CDR3aa: CASSSIGGTGANVLTF; CDR3nt: TGTGCCAGCAGTTCCATCGGGGGGACTGGGGCCAACGTCCTGACTTTC
abundance: -; d_gene: -; v_gene: TRBV21-1; j_gene: TRBJ2-7; CDR3aa: CASSKRSRGPHEQYF; CDR3nt: TGTGCCAGCAGCAAAAGGAGTAGGGGGCCCCACGAGCAGTACTTC
abundance: -; d_gene: -; v_gene: TRBV5-1; j_gene: TRBJ1-2; CDR3aa: CASSGTRDTDNYGYTF; CDR3nt: TGCGCCAGCAGCGGAACTCGGGACACCGATAACTATGGCTACACCTTC
abundance: once; d_gene: TRBD1; v_gene: TRBV14; j_gene: TRBJ1-2; CDR3aa: CASSQLGTGADGYTF; CDR3nt: TGTGCCAGCAGCCAATTGGGGACAGGGGCGGATGGCTACACCTTC
abundance: -; d_gene: -; v_gene: TRBV7-9; j_gene: TRBJ1-5; CDR3aa: CASSGGSNQPQHF; CDR3nt: TGTGCCAGCAGCGGGGGGAGCAATCAGCCCCAGCATTTT
abundance: -; d_gene: TRBD1; v_gene: TRBV18; j_gene: TRBJ2-4; CDR3aa: CASSLGQGKNIQYF; CDR3nt: TGTGCCAGCTCACTTGGACAGGGGAAAAACATTCAGTACTTC
abundance: -; d_gene: TRBD2; v_gene: TRBV11-2; j_gene: TRBJ2-7; CDR3aa: CASSLASSGVPGEQYF; CDR3nt: TGTGCCAGCAGCTTAGCGAGTAGCGGGGTTCCGGGGGAGCAGTACTTC
abundance: -; d_gene: -; v_gene: TRBV21-1; j_gene: TRBJ1-2; CDR3aa: CASSKLGQGYGYTF; CDR3nt: TGTGCCAGCAGCAAGTTAGGACAGGGTTATGGCTACACCTTC
abundance: hyperexpanded; d_gene: TRBD1; v_gene: TRBV29-1; j_gene: TRBJ2-7; CDR3aa: CSIPGQGTFGQYF; CDR3nt: TGCAGCATTCCGGGACAGGGGACGTTTGGGCAGTACTTC